This T cell receptor beta chain was documented in a study of beta chain features in type 1 diabetes. This clone was observed a handful of times. Its antigen is still unknown. V lost 3 bases to trimming and J lost 0 bases; unmatched junction nucleotides: 3. CDR1 is LGHNA, CDR2 YSLEER, per germline. CDR3 size: 15 residues. Expressed TCRB transcripts were sequenced because the isolated RNA had all been reverse transcribed beforehand. Sequencing of naive, central memory and regulatory T cell samples gave an average of approximately 3.3 million reads. Sequencing was performed with immunoSEQ multiplex PCR; in TCRdb, only in-frame clones are kept and a portion is missing. The table shows under 200,000 clones, with 6.5% to 10% occurring only once. Study-level points and caveats: Shortening that was moderate but significant affected the TCRB CDR3s of Type 1 diabetes patients in all four CD4+ subsets.

The sequenced sample consisted of central memory CD4+ T cells from blood. The J gene is TRBJ2-7, the V gene TRBV4-3, with 9 bases matching TRBD1. This TCR was sampled from a woman aged 18-29 years with type 1 diabetes. The CDR3 loop is CASSQGQGLSYEQYF. The CDR3 DNA sequence: TGCGCCAGCAGCCAGGGACAGGGACTCTCCTACGAGCAGTACTTC.